Presented here are 12 T cell receptor beta chains from one specimen sequenced in a study of blood T cell repertoires in COVID-19. Here immunoSEQ multiplex PCR was the method, and the copy in TCRdb shows in-frame clones only, minus some. The data show some 300,000 clones, around nine tenths seen once. The sample comprised PBMCs or T cells enriched from blood (not recorded which). The receptors derive from a woman in her 30s who had been exposed to COVID-19.

Turning to this clone: Distinct nucleotide sequences in the sample also encode this CDR3. The chain couples TRBV3-1 (or the pseudogene TRBV3-2) to TRBJ1-1, with TRBD1 matching over 10 bases. The junction had 1 base not matched to a gene; V was cut back by 1 base and J by 5 bases. This CDR3 has 14 residues. Germline V gene sequence: CDR1 LGHDT, CDR2 YNNKEL (reference sequence). The DNA of the CDR3 is TGTGCCAGCAGCCAAGGGACAGGGGGGACTGAAGCTTTCTTT. This codes for CASSQGTGGTEAFF.

Notes on this clone: At the DNA level, this CDR3 is encoded by other sequences in the same sample as well. The J gene is TRBJ1-5, the V gene TRBV6-2 or TRBV6-3, with 7 bases that match TRBD1. The ends lost 2 bases at V and 1 base at J; junction bases unmatched: 2. CDR3 length: 15 amino acids. Per the germline V gene, CDR1 is MNHEY and CDR2 is SVGEGT. The CDR3 nucleotides are TGTGCCAGCAGTTACGACAGGGCAAGCAATCAGCCCCAGCATTTT. Translating gives CASSYDRASNQPQHF.

This sequence joins TRBV7-7 and TRBJ2-5; D unclear. The CDR3 totals 13 residues. Germline V gives CDR1 SSHAT, CDR2 FNYEAQ (reference sequence). The V end was cut by 5 bases, the J end by 5 bases, with 12 bases between. The CDR3 DNA reads as TGTGCCAGCAGCCCCTCTGTGCGGGAGACCCAGTACTTC. This translates into CASSPSVRETQYF.

The chain couples TRBV5-5 to TRBJ1-1; weak D call: TRBD1 (5 bases). Germline V lookup: CDR1 SGHKS, CDR2 YYEKEE (reference sequence). The V gene lost 3 bases and the J gene lost 1 base, with 19 bases spanning the gap. The CDR3 loop spans 17 amino acids. This CDR3 reads CASSSPTTDSQNTEAFF. CDR3 bases: TGTGCCAGCAGCTCGCCTACTACAGACAGCCAGAACACTGAAGCTTTCTTT.

This chain joins TRBV11-2 and TRBJ2-7; possibly TRBD2 for D (5 bases). Germline CDR1 reads SGHAT; CDR2 reads FQNNGV. With 4 bases removed from V and 3 bases from J, the gap between germline ends came to 16 bases. This CDR3 is built from 15 residues. The CDR3 coding sequence is TGTGCCAGCAGCTCACCTTGGACCGGGGTCTACGAGCAGTACTTC. It codes for CASSSPWTGVYEQYF.

The chain links TRBV7-6 to TRBJ2-3, with 11 bases lining up with TRBD2. CDR3 length equals 16 residues. Germline lookup yields CDR1 SGHVS and CDR2 FNYEAQ. The V gene end was trimmed by 5 bases and the J gene end by 0 bases; junction bases not matched to a gene: 4. CDR3 bases: TGTGCCAGCAGCGAGCGACTAGCGGGGAGCACAGATACGCAGTATTTT. Amino acids: CASSERLAGSTDTQYF.

V usage is TRBV27 and J usage is TRBJ1-4, with 9 nucleotides matching TRBD1. The length of the CDR3 is 19 residues. Germline V gene data show CDR1 as MNHEY and CDR2 as SMNVEV (reference sequence). J gave up 3 bases and V 7 bases, and 18 bases lay outside the gene matches. CDR3 in amino acids: CASTRAAGTGTISNEKLFF. As DNA, the CDR3 is TGTGCCAGCACCCGCGCCGCGGGGACAGGGACTATTTCTAATGAAAAACTGTTTTTT. Filled out from reference TRBV27 and TRBJ1-4, the complete variable domain reads EAQVTQNPRYLITVTGKKLTVTCSQNMNHEYMSWYRQDPGLGLRQIYYSMNVEVTDKGDVPEGYKVSRKEKRNFPLILESPSPNQTSLYFCASTRAAGTGTISNEKLFFGSGTQLSVL.

The genes are TRBV4-1 and TRBJ2-7, with D perhaps TRBD2 (5 bases). The germline gives CDR1 MGHRA, CDR2 YSYEKL. There are 17 residues in the CDR3. V gave up 0 bases and J gave up 5 bases, with 20 bases separating them. The chain's CDR3 is CASSQESLRIRADEQYF. The CDR3 region has the DNA TGCGCCAGCAGCCAAGAATCGCTCCGGATTAGAGCGGACGAGCAGTACTTC.

In DNA form, the CDR3 reads TGCGCCAGCAGCCAAGGCTTTTGGCGGGGGGGCAGGTCCGGGGAGCTGTTTTTT. This codes for CASSQGFWRGGRSGELFF. The chain recombines TRBV4-1 with TRBJ2-2; 9 bases are shared with TRBD2. J was trimmed by 6 bases and V by 1 base; bases with no gene match: 12. Looked up from germline, CDR1 is MGHRA and CDR2 is YSYEKL. The CDR3 extends over 18 amino acids.

This rearrangement joins TRBV14 to TRBJ2-7; 12 nucleotides align to TRBD1. J lost 5 bases, V lost 10 bases, and 6 bases had no gene match. CDR3 length: 13 residues. Germline V CDR1 and CDR2: SGHDN, FVKESK. DNA for the CDR3: TGTGCCACCCGGGGGACAGGGGGCCACGAGCAGTACTTC. Translation gives CATRGTGGHEQYF.

V and J are TRBV5-1 and TRBJ1-1, with 7 bases identical to TRBD1. The germline V gene has CDR1 SGHRS and CDR2 YFSETQ. The length of the CDR3 is 13 residues. V was clipped by 8 bases and J by 0 bases; unmatched bases: 4. In DNA, the CDR3 is TGCGCCAGTATGGGACAGTTGAACACTGAAGCTTTCTTT. Amino acid sequence: CASMGQLNTEAFF.

The chain joins TRBV6-5 to TRBJ2-7; D is unclear. The CDR3 contains 13 residues. Germline V CDR1 and CDR2: MNHEY, SVGAGI. The V and J ends lost 3 bases and 1 base respectively, with 7 bases between them. CDR3 sequence reads: CASSYPESYEQYF. CDR3 bases: TGTGCCAGCAGTTATCCAGAATCCTACGAGCAGTACTTC.